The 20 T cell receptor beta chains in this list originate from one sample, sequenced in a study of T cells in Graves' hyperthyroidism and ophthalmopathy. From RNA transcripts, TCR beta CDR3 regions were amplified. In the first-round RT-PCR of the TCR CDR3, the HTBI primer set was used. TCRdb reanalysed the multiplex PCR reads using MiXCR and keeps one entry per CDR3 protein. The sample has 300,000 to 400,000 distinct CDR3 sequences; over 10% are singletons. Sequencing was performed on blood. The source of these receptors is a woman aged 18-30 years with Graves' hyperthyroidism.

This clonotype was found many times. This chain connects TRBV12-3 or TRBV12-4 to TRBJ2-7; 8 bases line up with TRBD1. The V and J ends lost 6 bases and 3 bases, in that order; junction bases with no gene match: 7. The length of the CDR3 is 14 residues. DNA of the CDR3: TGTGCCAGCAGAACCCGGACAGGGAGCTACGAGCAGTACTTC. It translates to CASRTRTGSYEQYF.

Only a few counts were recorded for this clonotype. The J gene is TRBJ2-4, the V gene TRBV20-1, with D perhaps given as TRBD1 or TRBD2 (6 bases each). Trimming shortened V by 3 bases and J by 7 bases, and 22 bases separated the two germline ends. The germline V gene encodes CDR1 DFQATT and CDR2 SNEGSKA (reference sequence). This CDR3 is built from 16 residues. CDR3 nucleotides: TGCAGTGCTAGGGAGGGAGCCGACAGGATGGATAACATTCAGTACTTC. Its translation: CSAREGADRMDNIQYF.

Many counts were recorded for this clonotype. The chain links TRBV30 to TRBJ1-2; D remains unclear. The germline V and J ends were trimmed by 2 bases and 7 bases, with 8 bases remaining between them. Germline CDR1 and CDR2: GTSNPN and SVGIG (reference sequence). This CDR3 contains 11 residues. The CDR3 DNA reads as TGTGCCTGGAGTAATCGGCTTGGCTACACCTTC. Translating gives CAWSNRLGYTF.

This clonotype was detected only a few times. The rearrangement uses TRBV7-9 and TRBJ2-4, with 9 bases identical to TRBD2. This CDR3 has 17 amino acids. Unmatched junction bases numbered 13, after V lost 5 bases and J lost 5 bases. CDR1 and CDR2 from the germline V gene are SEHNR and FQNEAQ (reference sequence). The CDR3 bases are TGTGCCAGCAGCCCCTCCTCTGGGTTAGCGGGGGAAAACATTCAGTACTTC. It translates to CASSPSSGLAGENIQYF. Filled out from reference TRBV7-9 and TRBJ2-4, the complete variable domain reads DTGVSQNPRHKITKRGQNVTFRCDPISEHNRLYWYRQTLGQGPEFLTYFQNEAQLEKSRLLSDRFSAERPKGSFSTLEIQRTEQGDSAMYLCASSPSSGLAGENIQYFGAGTRLSVL.

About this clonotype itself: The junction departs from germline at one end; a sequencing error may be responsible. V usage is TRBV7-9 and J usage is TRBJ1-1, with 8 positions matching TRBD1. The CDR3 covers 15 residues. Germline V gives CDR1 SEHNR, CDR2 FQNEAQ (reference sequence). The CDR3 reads CASSPGQGANTEASF. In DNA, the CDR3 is TGTGCCAGCAGCCCTGGACAGGGAGCCAACACTGAAGCTTCCTTT.

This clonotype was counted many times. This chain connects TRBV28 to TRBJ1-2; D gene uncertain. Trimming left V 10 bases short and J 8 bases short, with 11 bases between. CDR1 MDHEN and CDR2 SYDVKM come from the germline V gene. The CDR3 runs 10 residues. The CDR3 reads CATRTWGYTF. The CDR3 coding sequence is TGTGCCACCCGAACATGGGGCTACACCTTC.

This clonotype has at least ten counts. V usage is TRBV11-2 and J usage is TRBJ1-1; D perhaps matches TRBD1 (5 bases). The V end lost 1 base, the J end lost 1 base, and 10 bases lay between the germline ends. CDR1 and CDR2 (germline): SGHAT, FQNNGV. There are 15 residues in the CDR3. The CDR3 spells CASSLVGDSNTEAFF. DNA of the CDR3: TGTGCCAGCAGCTTAGTGGGGGACTCGAACACTGAAGCTTTCTTT. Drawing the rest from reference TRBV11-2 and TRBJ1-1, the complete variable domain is EAGVAQSPRYKIIEKRQSVAFWCNPISGHATLYWYQQILGQGPKLLIQFQNNGVVDDSQLPKDRFSAERLKGVDSTLKIQPAKLEDSAVYLCASSLVGDSNTEAFFGQGTRLTVV.

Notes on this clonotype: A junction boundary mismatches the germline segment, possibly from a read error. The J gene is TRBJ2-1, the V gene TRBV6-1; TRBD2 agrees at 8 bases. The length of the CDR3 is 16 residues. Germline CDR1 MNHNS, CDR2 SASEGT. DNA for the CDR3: TGTGCCAACAGTGAAGTCTCGAGCGGGAGAAGGTATGAGCAGTTCTTC. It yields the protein CANSEVSSGRRYEQFF.

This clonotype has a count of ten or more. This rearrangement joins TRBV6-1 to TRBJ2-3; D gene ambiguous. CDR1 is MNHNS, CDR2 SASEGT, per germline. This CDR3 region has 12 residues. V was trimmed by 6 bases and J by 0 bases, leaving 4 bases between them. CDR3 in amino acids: CASRRSTDTQYF. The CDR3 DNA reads TGTGCCAGCAGGCGAAGCACAGATACGCAGTATTTT.

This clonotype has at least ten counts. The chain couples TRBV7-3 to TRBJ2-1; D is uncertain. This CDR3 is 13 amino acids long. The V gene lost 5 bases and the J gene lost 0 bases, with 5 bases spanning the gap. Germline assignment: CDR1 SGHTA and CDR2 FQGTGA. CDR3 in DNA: TGTGCCAGCAGCCCCAGCTCCTACAATGAGCAGTTCTTC. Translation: CASSPSSYNEQFF. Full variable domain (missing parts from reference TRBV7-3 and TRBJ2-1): GAGVSQTPSNKVTEKGKYVELRCDPISGHTALYWYRQSLGQGPEFLIYFQGTGAADDSGLPNDRFFAVRPEGSVSTLKIQRTERGDSAVYLCASSPSSYNEQFFGPGTRLTVL.

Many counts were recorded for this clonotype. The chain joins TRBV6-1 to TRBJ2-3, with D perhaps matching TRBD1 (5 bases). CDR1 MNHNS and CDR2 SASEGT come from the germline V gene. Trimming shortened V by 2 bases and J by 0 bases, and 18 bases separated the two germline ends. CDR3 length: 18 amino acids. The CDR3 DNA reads TGTGCCAGCAGTGAATCCCTGGCAGGGTCAATTAGCACAGATACGCAGTATTTT. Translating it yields CASSESLAGSISTDTQYF.

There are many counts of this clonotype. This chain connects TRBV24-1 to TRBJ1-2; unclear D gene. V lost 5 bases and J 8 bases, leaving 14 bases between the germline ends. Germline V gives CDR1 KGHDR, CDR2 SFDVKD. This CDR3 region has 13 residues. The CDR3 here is CATSGSRVDGYTF. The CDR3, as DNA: TGTGCCACCAGTGGTTCTCGCGTCGACGGCTACACCTTC.

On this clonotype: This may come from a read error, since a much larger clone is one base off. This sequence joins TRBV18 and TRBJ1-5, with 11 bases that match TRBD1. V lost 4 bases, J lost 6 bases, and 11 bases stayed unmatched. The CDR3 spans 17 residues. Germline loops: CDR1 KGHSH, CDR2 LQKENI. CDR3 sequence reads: CASSRTRTGGSGQPQHF. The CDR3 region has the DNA TGTGCCAGCTCACGCACCAGGACAGGGGGCAGCGGTCAGCCCCAGCATTTT.

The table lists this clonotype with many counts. The CDR3 here is CASSEFSNYGYTF. The CDR3 DNA reads TGTGCCAGCAGTGAGTTCAGTAACTATGGCTACACCTTC. This rearrangement joins TRBV2 to TRBJ1-2; D call uncertain. CDR3 length: 13 residues. CDR1 is SNHLY, CDR2 FYNNEI, per germline. Trimming took 3 bases from V and 1 from J, leaving 6 bases between them.

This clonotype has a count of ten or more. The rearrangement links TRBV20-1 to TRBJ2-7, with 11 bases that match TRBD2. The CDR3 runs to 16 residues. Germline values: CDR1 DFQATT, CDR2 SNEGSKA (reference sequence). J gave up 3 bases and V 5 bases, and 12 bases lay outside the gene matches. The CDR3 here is CSASRLRLAGYYEQYF. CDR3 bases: TGCAGTGCTTCTCGGTTAAGACTAGCGGGATACTACGAGCAGTACTTC.

CDR3 sequence: CASSQGWTEDQETQYF. CDR3 coding DNA: TGCGCCAGCAGCCAAGGGTGGACAGAAGACCAAGAGACCCAGTACTTC. This chain joins TRBV4-3 and TRBJ2-5; maybe TRBD1 (6 bases). V was shortened by 1 base and J by 0 bases, with 12 bases between the two germline ends. Germline lookup yields CDR1 LGHNA and CDR2 YSLEER. CDR3 size: 16 residues.

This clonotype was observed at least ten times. The CDR3 loop reads CASSQTWRGYEQYF. CDR3 nucleotides: TGTGCCAGCAGCCAGACGTGGCGGGGTTACGAGCAGTACTTC. This chain uses TRBV3-1 with TRBJ2-7, with a tentative D call TRBD2 (6 bases). The CDR3 runs to 14 residues. V lost 3 bases and J lost 4, with 13 bases in between. Germline V gene data show CDR1 as LGHDT and CDR2 as YNNKEL (reference sequence).

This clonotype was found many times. The CDR3 is CASSDWLAESTDTQYF. As DNA, the CDR3 is TGTGCCAGCAGTGATTGGCTAGCGGAGAGCACAGATACGCAGTATTTT. This sequence joins TRBV6-1 and TRBJ2-3; 7 nucleotides agree with TRBD2. The CDR3 contains 16 residues. Germline V CDR1 and CDR2: MNHNS, SASEGT. J lost 0 bases, V lost 3 bases, and 6 bases had no gene match.

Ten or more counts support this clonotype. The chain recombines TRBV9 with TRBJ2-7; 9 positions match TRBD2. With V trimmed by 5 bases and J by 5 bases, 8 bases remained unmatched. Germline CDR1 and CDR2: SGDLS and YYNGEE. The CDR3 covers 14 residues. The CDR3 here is CASSSGSGIDEQYF. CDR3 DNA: TGTGCCAGCAGTAGCGGGAGTGGTATTGACGAGCAGTACTTC.

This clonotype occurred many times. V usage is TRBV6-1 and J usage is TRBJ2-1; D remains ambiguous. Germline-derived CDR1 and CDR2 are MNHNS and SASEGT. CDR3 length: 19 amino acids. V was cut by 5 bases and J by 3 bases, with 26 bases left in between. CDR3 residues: CASSLLPFQVARFYNEQFF. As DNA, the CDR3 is TGTGCCAGCAGTTTACTACCGTTCCAGGTTGCCCGTTTCTACAATGAGCAGTTCTTC.